Given below is one TCR beta chain in context. Its specificity is unknown. This sample is drawn from a study of T-cell memory formation after mild COVID-19. Study-wide context: There were largely donor-specific TCR clusters.

UMIs and sample barcodes were carried by the TCR alpha and TCR beta cDNA libraries that 5'RACE produced using constant-segment primers. Using its own MiXCR run on the 5' RACE reads, TCRdb lists one record per CDR3 protein. The sample contains about 130,000 distinct CDR3 sequences, approximately 15% of which appear only once. Overall study findings and caveats: Largely, contracting CD4+ clones fell within CM and EM, and contracting CD8+ clones within EMRA.

This receptor was taken from an adult woman who had mild COVID-19 (a few samples of this study predate the infection). Cell type and time point are not known. The sequencing sample was made of PBMCs or a T cell subset sorted from them (not recorded which).

CDR3 bases: TGCGCCAGCAGCCCCGCCCTCGACAGAAACACTGAAGCTTTCTTT. It is translated as CASSPALDRNTEAFF. The V call is TRBV5-1, the J call TRBJ1-1, with a weak D call TRBD1 (5 bases). V was cut by 4 bases and J by 2 bases, with 15 bases left in between. Germline assignment: CDR1 SGHRS and CDR2 YFSETQ. The CDR3 is 15 residues long.